The rows below give T cell receptor beta chains drawn from one sample of a study of radiation and T cells in renal cell carcinoma. The method was immunoSEQ multiplex PCR; TCRdb's version includes in-frame clones alone and lacks a portion of them. Altogether approximately 75,000 clones are present, 82% being singletons, with the ten largest covering approximately 5.4%. The sequenced sample was blood, obtained from a patient whose treatment included radiotherapy and nephrectomy. These receptor sequences come from a man between 60 and 70 years old with renal cell carcinoma. The CDR3 runs from the conserved cysteine through the conserved F or W. Fields, in order: clone size, D gene, V gene, J gene, CDR3 DNA, CDR3 protein. D genes are given only for firm matches. Size is omitted from some rows. Given values are once, few, many or a class for expanded clones.

NA	TRBD1	TRBV5-4	TRBJ1-4	TGTGCCAGCAGCTTGACAGGGGATTGGGGTAATGAAAAACTGTTTTTT	CASSLTGDWGNEKLFF
NA	NA	TRBV11-2	TRBJ1-4	TGTGCCAGCAGCTTAGCGGGTGAAAAACTGTTTTTT	CASSLAGEKLFF
NA	NA	TRBV10-3	TRBJ2-3	TGTGCCATCAGTGCAGCGCGGGATACGCAGTATTTT	CAISAARDTQYF
NA	NA	TRBV9	TRBJ2-1	TGTGCCAGCAGCTACCGGGGGAGCTCCTACAATGAGCAGTTCTTC	CASSYRGSSYNEQFF
NA	TRBD2	TRBV5-1	TRBJ2-7	TGCGCCAGCAGCTTGGGGACTAGCGGGAGTAGGGGGCTCGAGCAGTACTTC	CASSLGTSGSRGLEQYF
few	NA	TRBV9	TRBJ1-3	TGTGCCAGCAGCGTAACTCAGGGGACTTCTGGAAACACCATATATTTT	CASSVTQGTSGNTIYF
many	NA	TRBV6-1	TRBJ1-1	TGTGCCAGCAGTGTGATGCAGGGAAACACTGAAGCTTTCTTT	CASSVMQGNTEAFF
NA	NA	TRBV7-3	TRBJ2-7	TGTGCCAGCAGCTTACAGAGCGGGCCCCCCTACGAGCAGTACTTC	CASSLQSGPPYEQYF
NA	TRBD1	TRBV7-2	TRBJ2-5	TGTGCCAGCAGCCCGGGACAGGTCGCGGAGACCCAGTACTTC	CASSPGQVAETQYF
NA	TRBD1	TRBV7-8	TRBJ2-7	TGTGCCAGCAGCAGCAGGACGATCCGGGACAGGGAAGTATGGGCGCCCTACGAGCAGTACTTC	CASSSRTIRDREVWAPYEQYF
NA	NA	TRBV18	TRBJ2-3	TGTGCCAGCTCACCGGACACAGATACGCAGTATTTT	CASSPDTDTQYF
NA	NA	TRBV18	TRBJ1-2	TGTGCCAGCTCACCACCGACGATACGGACTGGCTACACCTTC	CASSPPTIRTGYTF
NA	NA	TRBV7-3	TRBJ1-1	TGTGCCAGCAGCTTTGGGCGGTTGAACACTGAAGCTTTCTTT	CASSFGRLNTEAFF
NA	NA	TRBV14	TRBJ2-2	TGTGCCAGCAGCTTACGTCGGTACACCGGGGAGCTGTTTTTT	CASSLRRYTGELFF
NA	NA	TRBV5-1	TRBJ2-7	TGCGCCAGCAGCTTGGACGGGACCTCCTACGAGCAGTACTTC	CASSLDGTSYEQYF
NA	NA	TRBV7-7	TRBJ2-1	TGTGCCAGCAGCCGGGGGGCCCCCGGGAGCCCCTACAATGAGCAGTTCTTC	CASSRGAPGSPYNEQFF
NA	TRBD2	TRBV5-1	TRBJ2-1	TGCGCCAGCAGCCCAACTAGCGTGGAGCAGTTCTTC	CASSPTSVEQFF
NA	NA	TRBV4-2	TRBJ2-2	TGTGCCAGCAGCCTTGAAACCGGGGAGCTGTTTTTT	CASSLETGELFF
NA	NA	TRBV7-2	TRBJ2-7	TGTGCCAGCAGCTTGCCCCCTGCCCCGGTGGGGGGCGTATCACACGAGCAGTACTTC	CASSLPPAPVGGVSHEQYF
NA	TRBD2	TRBV7-3	TRBJ2-1	TGTGCCAGCAGCCAGGGACTAGCGATCAATGAGCAGTTCTTC	CASSQGLAINEQFF
NA	NA	TRBV2	TRBJ2-2	TGTGCCAGCAGTGAAGGGGGCTTGTTGTTTTTT	CASSEGGLLFF
once	NA	TRBV5-4	TRBJ1-1	TGTGCCAGCAGCGACCGACAGTTGAACACTGAAGCTTTCTTT	CASSDRQLNTEAFF
NA	NA	TRBV27	TRBJ1-1	TGTGCCAGCAGTCTCCGGGCCCAAGGTGGTCGAGGTGAAGCTTTCTTT	CASSLRAQGGRGEAFF
NA	NA	TRBV10-3	TRBJ1-1	TGTGCCATCAGTTTTGGAAACACTGAAGCTTTCTTT	CAISFGNTEAFF
NA	NA	TRBV29-1	TRBJ1-2	TGCAGCGTTAGTGTGGGGCGGAACTATGGCTACACCTTC	CSVSVGRNYGYTF
NA	TRBD1	TRBV5-6	TRBJ2-6	TGTGCCAGCTTCGAACAGGGGTGGATCTCTGGGGCCAACGTCCTGACTTTC	CASFEQGWISGANVLTF
NA	NA	TRBV2	TRBJ1-2	TGTGCCAGCAGCTACAGGGTGGATTATGGCTACACCTTC	CASSYRVDYGYTF
NA	TRBD1	TRBV6-5	TRBJ1-1	TGTGCCAGCAGCAGCACAGGGGGCAGGTCTGAAGCTTTCTTT	CASSSTGGRSEAFF
NA	TRBD2	TRBV7-2	TRBJ2-1	TGTGCCAGCAGCTCTGGACTAGCGGGAGCCAATGAGCAGTTCTTC	CASSSGLAGANEQFF
NA	NA	TRBV29-1	TRBJ2-7	TGCAGCGTTGTAAGGCAGGGTCCCTACGAGCAGTACTTC	CSVVRQGPYEQYF